This TCR beta chain was identified during a study of vaccination effects on CD4 cells after COVID-19 (dated by TCRdb to between 2021 and 2024). Looking at the study overall: Across the study, the median time from the second dose to post-vaccine sampling was 72 days (range 14 to 241). SARS-CoV-2 spike-specific CD4+ TCR repertoires from before and after mRNA vaccination were compared in COVID-19 convalescent patients and in infection-naive vaccine recipients. A total of nine to ten COVID-19 convalescent patients and a handful of SARS-CoV-2-naive healthy vaccine recipients were included in the full study. In the study, cultures from other donors were sequenced using the Oncomine TCR Beta short-read assay on an Illumina iSeq 100. General conclusions and limits of the study: Among healthy vaccine recipients, nearly all vaccine-induced clones were SARS-CoV-2 mono-reactive, and just 1 of 255 was cross-reactive with common cold coronaviruses. Both infection-induced and vaccine-induced clones contracted markedly at late post-vaccination timepoints, which is consistent with waning T cell responses. Only a small number of convalescent patients were included, and no early post-infection timepoints were available, which limited the study.

Notes on this clone: Its antigen is not yet known. Base quality data are lacking; no much larger clone is found one base away.

Libraries were made using the immunoSEQ multiplex PCR assay. DNA from the CD4+ T cells that had been cultured and isolated underwent TCR beta CDR3 sequencing. The original methods were these. The analysis removed non-productive TCR sequences, trimmed reads to the CDR3 region, and retained only CDR3s that were 7 or more amino acids long. Antigen-specific clonotypes were identified with the MANAFEST web app by comparing expansion in peptide wells against reference cultures. To count as positive, a clone had to show expansion at FDR<0.05 compared with the reference and with all other wells, an odds ratio above 5, and a frequency above 0.1% in two replicate wells. Cross-reactive clonotypes were defined as significantly expanded in SARS-CoV-2 spike wells and in at least one common cold coronavirus spike condition. Using the stringdist R package, CDR3 similarity was measured by Levenshtein distance, and unrooted trees were constructed with ape in R 3.6.1. Sourced from immuneACCESS, this table was stored by TCRdb with only in-frame sequences that have V and J called. A share of the clones is absent; for the studies checked, an unresolved V gene accounts for under half, and the remainder has no known explanation. V and J calls and clone size are as listed in that table; D and trimming were resolved from the DNA. The sample profile shows fewer than 35,000 clones; approximately 79% of them were found once. Under 6% of the sample is in the top ten clones.

In the ViraFEST assay, PBMC were stimulated with viral peptide pools, and antigen-specific CD4+ T cell clonotypes were then identified by expansion using TCR sequencing. After around 10 days of culture, CD4+ T cells were isolated with the EasySep CD4+ T cell isolation kit. Each participant got two doses of an mRNA SARS-CoV-2 vaccine, either BNT162b2 or mRNA-1273. Healthy vaccine recipients had no prior SARS-CoV-2 infection, confirmed by negative nucleocapsid antibodies before and after vaccination. Some 2.2 million PBMC per well were cultured in IMDM with around 5.3% human AB serum, roughly 10 IU/ml IL-2 and gentamicin, plus 10 ug/ml peptides. Half of the culture medium was replaced with fresh IL-2-containing medium on days 3 and 7. Each peptide stimulation condition was cultured in triplicate wells unless otherwise noted. Using Ficoll-Paque Plus gradient centrifugation, PBMC were separated from whole blood and then either used fresh or cryopreserved at -140C. The overlapping peptide pools covered the spike proteins of SARS-CoV-2 and of the common cold coronaviruses HCoV-NL63, HCoV-OC43 and HCoV-229E. The QIAamp micro DNA kit was used to extract genomic DNA from the cultured CD4+ T cells.

V sheds 0 bases and J sheds 6 bases, leaving 9 bases between their ends. From cysteine to phenylalanine, the CDR3 is 14 amino acids long. Only the CDR3 region is kept as DNA, spanning 42 bases read in frame from base 1. The germline V gene provides CDR1 SGHRS and CDR2 YFSETQ. The sequence was collected from a human donor who received a COVID-19 vaccine. Some clones in this sample may be carry-over from other donors' samples. The chain was built from TRBV5-1 and TRBJ2-2; perhaps TRBD1 is the D gene, with 6 bases matching. This sample comprised CD4+ T cells from PBMCs cultured with SARS-CoV-2 spike peptides, obtained after COVID-19 vaccination. This sample's cell subset or site label indicates: SARS-CoV-2 spike overlapping peptide pool stimulation. This receptor carries the CDR3 CASSLDRVAGELFF. The DNA is TGCGCCAGCAGCTTGGACAGGGTGGCCGGGGAGCTGTTTTTT.